This T cell receptor beta chain came from a study of CD8+ T cells in alopecia areata. Extracted from the samples, RNA was reverse transcribed into cDNA to serve as the sequencing template. Assay used: immunoSEQ multiplex PCR; TCRdb lists only in-frame clones, some missing. The table records some 130,000 clones, 45% to 60% of them present only once. Treatment of the sample: oral pan-JAK inhibitor, 5-10 mg twice daily. Trimming shortened V by 5 bases and J by 3 bases, and 11 bases separated the two germline ends. The CDR3 has 13 residues. Germline V gives CDR1 MGHRA, CDR2 YSYEKL. The source was CD8+ T cells sorted from blood, collected at week 4, from a patient treated with tofacitinib. The chain employs TRBV4-1 and TRBJ2-7; TRBD2 might be the D (6 bases). This sequence was found in a human donor with alopecia areata. The chain's CDR3 is CASSILGGYEQYF. The CDR3 nucleotides are TGCGCCAGCAGCATCCTCGGGGGCTACGAGCAGTACTTC.